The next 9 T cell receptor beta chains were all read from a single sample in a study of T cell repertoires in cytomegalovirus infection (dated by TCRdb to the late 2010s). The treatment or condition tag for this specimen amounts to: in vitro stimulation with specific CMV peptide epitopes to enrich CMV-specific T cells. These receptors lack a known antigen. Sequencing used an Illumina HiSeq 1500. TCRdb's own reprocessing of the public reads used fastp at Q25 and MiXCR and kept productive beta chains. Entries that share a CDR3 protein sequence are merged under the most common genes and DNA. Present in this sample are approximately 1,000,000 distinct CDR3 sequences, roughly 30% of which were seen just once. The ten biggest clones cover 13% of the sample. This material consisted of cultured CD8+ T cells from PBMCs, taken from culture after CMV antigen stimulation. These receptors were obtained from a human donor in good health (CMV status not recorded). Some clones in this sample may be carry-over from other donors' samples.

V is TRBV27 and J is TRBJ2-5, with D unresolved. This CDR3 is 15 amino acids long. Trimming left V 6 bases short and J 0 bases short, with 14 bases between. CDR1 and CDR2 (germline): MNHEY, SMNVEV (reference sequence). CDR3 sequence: CASRPGPTYQETQYF. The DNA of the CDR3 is TGTGCCAGCAGACCCGGACCAACGTACCAAGAGACCCAGTACTTC.

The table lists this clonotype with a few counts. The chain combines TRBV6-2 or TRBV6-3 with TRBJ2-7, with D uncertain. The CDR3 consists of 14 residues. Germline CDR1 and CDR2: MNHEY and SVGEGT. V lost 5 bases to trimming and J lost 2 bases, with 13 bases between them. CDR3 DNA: TGTGCCAGCAGTACCGACTGGGCAACCTACGAGCAGTACGTC. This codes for CASSTDWATYEQYV.

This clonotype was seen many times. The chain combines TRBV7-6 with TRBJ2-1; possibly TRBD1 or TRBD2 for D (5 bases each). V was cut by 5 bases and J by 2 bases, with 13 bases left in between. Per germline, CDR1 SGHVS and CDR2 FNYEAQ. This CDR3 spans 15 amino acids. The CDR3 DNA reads TGTGCCAGCAGCCCAGGGACGCCCCCCTACAATGAGCAGTTCTTC. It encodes CASSPGTPPYNEQFF.

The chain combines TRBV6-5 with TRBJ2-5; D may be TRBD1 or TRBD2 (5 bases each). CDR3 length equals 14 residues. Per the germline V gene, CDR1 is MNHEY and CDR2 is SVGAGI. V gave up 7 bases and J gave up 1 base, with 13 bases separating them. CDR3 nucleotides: TGTGCCAGCAAACCCCCGGGACCCCAAGAGACCCAGTACTTC. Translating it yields CASKPPGPQETQYF.

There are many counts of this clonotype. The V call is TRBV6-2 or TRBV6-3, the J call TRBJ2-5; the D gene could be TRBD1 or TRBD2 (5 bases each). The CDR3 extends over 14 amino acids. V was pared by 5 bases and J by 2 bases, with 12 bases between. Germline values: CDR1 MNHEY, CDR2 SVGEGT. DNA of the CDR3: TGTGCCAGCAGTCCAGGGACGCGACAAGAGACCCAGTACTTC. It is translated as CASSPGTRQETQYF.

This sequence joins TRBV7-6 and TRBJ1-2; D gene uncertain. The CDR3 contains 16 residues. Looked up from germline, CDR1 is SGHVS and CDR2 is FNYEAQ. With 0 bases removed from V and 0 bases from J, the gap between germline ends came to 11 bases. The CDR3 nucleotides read TGTGCCAGCAGCTTAGCTGGCCAGTTTGCTAACTATGGCTACACCTTC. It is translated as CASSLAGQFANYGYTF. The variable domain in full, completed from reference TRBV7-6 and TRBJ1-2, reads GAGVSQSPRYKVTKRGQDVALRCDPISGHVSLYWYRQALGQGPEFLTYFNYEAQQDKSGLPNDRFSAERPEGSISTLTIQRTEQRDSAMYRCASSLAGQFANYGYTFGSGTRLTVV.

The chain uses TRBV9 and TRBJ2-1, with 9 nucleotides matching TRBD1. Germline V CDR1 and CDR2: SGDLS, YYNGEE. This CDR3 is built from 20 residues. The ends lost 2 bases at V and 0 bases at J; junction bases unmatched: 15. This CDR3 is CASSVDFRDRVGSSYNEQFF. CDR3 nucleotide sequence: TGTGCCAGCAGCGTCGATTTCCGGGACAGGGTAGGGAGCTCCTACAATGAGCAGTTCTTC.

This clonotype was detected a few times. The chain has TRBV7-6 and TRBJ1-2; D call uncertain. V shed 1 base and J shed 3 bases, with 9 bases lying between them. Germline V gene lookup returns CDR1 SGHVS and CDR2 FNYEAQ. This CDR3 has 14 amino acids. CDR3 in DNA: TGTGCCAGCAGCTTAGGGACGTCTTACTATGGCTACACCTTC. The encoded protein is CASSLGTSYYGYTF.

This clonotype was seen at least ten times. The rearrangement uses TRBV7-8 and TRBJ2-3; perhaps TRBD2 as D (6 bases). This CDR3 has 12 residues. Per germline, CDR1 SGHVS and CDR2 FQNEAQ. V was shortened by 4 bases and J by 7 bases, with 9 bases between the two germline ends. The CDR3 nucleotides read TGTGCCAGCAGCTCCCGCGGGAATACGCAGTATTTT. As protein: CASSSRGNTQYF.